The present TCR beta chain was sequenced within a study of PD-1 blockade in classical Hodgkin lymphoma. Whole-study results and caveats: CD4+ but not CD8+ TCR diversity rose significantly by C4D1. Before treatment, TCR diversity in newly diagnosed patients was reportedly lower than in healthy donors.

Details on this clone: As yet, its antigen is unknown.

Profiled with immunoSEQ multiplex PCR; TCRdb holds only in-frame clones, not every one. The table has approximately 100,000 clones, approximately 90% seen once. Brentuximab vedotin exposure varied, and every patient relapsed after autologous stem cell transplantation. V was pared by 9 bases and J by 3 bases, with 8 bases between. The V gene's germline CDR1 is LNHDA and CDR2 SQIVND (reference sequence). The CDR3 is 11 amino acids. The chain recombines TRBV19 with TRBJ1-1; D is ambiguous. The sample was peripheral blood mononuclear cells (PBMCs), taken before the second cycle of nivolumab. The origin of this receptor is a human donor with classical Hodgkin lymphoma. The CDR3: CASDGHTEAFF. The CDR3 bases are TGTGCCAGCGACGGACACACTGAAGCTTTCTTT.